This TCR beta chain is from a study of OX40 agonist ivuxolimab in advanced cancers. Overall study: Given to patients was ivuxolimab, an agonistic anti-OX40 (CD134) antibody.

For this clone: No antigen is known for it. Other DNA variants within this sample encode the same CDR3.

Study-wide results and caveats: Dose levels from 0.1 to 3.0 mg/kg saw CD4+ and CD8+ blood T cells expand clonally by week 6.

The CDR3 spans 14 residues. Germline V CDR1 and CDR2: MDHEN, SYDVKM. The germline V and J ends were trimmed by 9 bases and 4 bases, with 15 bases remaining between them. Clones were read by immunoSEQ multiplex PCR, and TCRdb kept only the in-frame ones, dropping some. Of 50,000 to 65,000 clones listed, about 87% were seen once; the top ten hold roughly 0.66%. The chain combines TRBV28 with TRBJ2-2; D not certain. This material consisted of CD4+ or CD8+ T cells sorted from blood, taken in a trial of the OX40 agonist ivuxolimab. This clonotype was sampled from an adult with an advanced solid tumor such as melanoma, head and neck, liver or kidney cancer. The CDR3 region has the DNA TGTGCCAGTAGGGAAGGCAGGCCCACCGGGGAGCTGTTTTTT. Protein product: CASREGRPTGELFF.